The sequence of this T cell receptor beta chain was determined in a study of cytomegalovirus exposure and HLA in healthy donors. As to this clone: An end of the junction differs from the germline gene, which may be a read error.

PCR used 60 Vbeta primers and 13 Jbeta primers. Sequencing used immunoSEQ multiplex PCR; TCRdb keeps in-frame clones, though not all of them. The table lists some 99,000 clones, roughly 76% of them singletons. Sequencing was performed on PBMCs. The receptor was derived from a middle-aged man in good health and CMV-seronegative.

In DNA form, the CDR3 reads TGTTCCAGCAGCCTGGAGGTCCTCCACTTT. It translates to CSSSLEVLHF. The chain carries TRBV7-9 and TRBJ1-6; D call uncertain. Per germline, CDR1 SEHNR and CDR2 FQNEAQ (reference sequence). This CDR3 spans 10 amino acids.